This TCR beta chain was sequenced for a study of human T cells and chemical hapten exposure. Study results and limitations: TCRs above 1 in 1000 frequency stayed constant with DPC sensitization.

Unique molecular identifiers were attached to individual cDNA molecules during library preparation. As originally analysed: From about 20,000 to 690,000 TCRs were found per sample, with a median of approximately 100,000. Via MiXCR, TCRdb re-called the RACE reads, giving one row per CDR3 protein. None of the V and J calls come from the authors' own analysis; TCRdb made them. The data show some 50,000 distinct CDR3 sequences, 4.3% seen once. The sample holds a few counts of this clonotype. Antigen specificity is unknown. The CDR3 totals 15 residues. CDR1 is DFQATT and CDR2 is SNEGSKA in the germline V gene (reference sequence). V was pared by 6 bases and J by 4 bases, with 19 bases between. Documented time point: healthy volunteer bleed at 2 weeks. The authors extracted total RNA from unfractionated whole blood.

This sequence was found in a female donor in good health. Some clones in this sample may be carry-over from other donors' samples. This chain uses TRBV20-1 with TRBJ2-1; either TRBD1 or TRBD2 may supply D (5 bases each). Sequenced input: whole blood. CDR3 in amino acids: CSARMWGSRYNEQFF. The CDR3 bases are TGCAGTGCGAGGATGTGGGGGTCCCGATACAATGAGCAGTTCTTC.